The rows below give T cell receptor beta chains drawn from one sample of a study of blood T cell repertoires in COVID-19. Produced via immunoSEQ multiplex PCR; TCRdb's table is partial and in-frame only. The sample has approximately 360,000 clones, about 89% seen once. What was sequenced was PBMCs or T cells enriched from blood (not recorded which). These receptors came from a man aged 35-49 years in a cohort exposed to, infected with or recovered from COVID-19 (not recorded which). Both conserved end residues are part of each CDR3. The D gene is left open where the match is weak. A row's size may be missing; if present it is once, few, many or a size class.

once,TRBJ2-2,.,TRBV7-9,CASSLDGARTGELFF,TGTGCCAGCAGCTTAGATGGGGCCAGGACCGGGGAGCTGTTTTTT
.,TRBJ1-1,.,TRBV3-1/TRBV3-2,CASSLGQPNTEAFF,TGTGCCAGCAGCCTTGGACAGCCGAACACTGAAGCTTTCTTT
.,TRBJ2-5,TRBD2,TRBV19,CASNVAGGPWETQYF,TGTGCCAGTAATGTAGCGGGAGGGCCCTGGGAGACCCAGTACTTC
.,TRBJ1-2,TRBD1,TRBV28,CASSPWDSANDYGYTF,TGTGCCAGCAGTCCCTGGGACAGCGCAAATGACTATGGCTACACCTTC
.,TRBJ2-7,.,TRBV9,CASSPQGREQYF,TGTGCCAGCAGCCCACAGGGAAGGGAGCAGTACTTC
.,TRBJ1-6,TRBD1,TRBV5-6,CASSWLGQGDSPLHF,TGTGCCAGCAGCTGGCTAGGACAGGGGGATTCACCCCTCCACTTT
.,TRBJ2-3,TRBD2,TRBV10-3,CATGAGGFTDTQYF,TGTGCCACCGGAGCGGGAGGTTTCACAGATACGCAGTATTTT
.,TRBJ1-5,.,TRBV3-1/TRBV3-2,CASSQFFGNQPQHF,TGTGCCAGCAGCCAATTCTTTGGCAATCAGCCCCAGCATTTT
once,TRBJ1-1,.,TRBV6-5,CASDTYRNTEAFF,TGTGCCAGCGACACCTATCGGAACACTGAAGCTTTCTTT
.,TRBJ2-3,TRBD1,TRBV2,CASTRTGKSSTDTQYF,TGTGCCAGCACCCGGACAGGCAAGTCTAGCACAGATACGCAGTATTTT
.,TRBJ1-6,TRBD1,TRBV6-5,CASTSDRENSPLHF,TGTGCCAGCACCTCCGACAGGGAGAATTCACCCCTCCACTTT
once,TRBJ2-7,TRBD2,TRBV7-9,CASSLASGSHEQYF,TGTGCCAGCAGCTTAGCTAGCGGGAGTCACGAGCAGTACTTC
.,TRBJ2-1,TRBD2,TRBV7-3,CASSRSGLGLAGDGEQFF,TGTGCCAGCAGCAGGTCCGGTCTCGGACTAGCGGGAGACGGTGAGCAGTTCTTC
.,TRBJ2-3,TRBD1,TRBV30,CAWTGQGAADTQYF,TGTGCCTGGACCGGACAGGGGGCCGCAGATACGCAGTATTTT
.,TRBJ2-1,TRBD2,TRBV2,CASSEEVAGGDEQFF,TGTGCCAGCAGTGAAGAGGTAGCGGGAGGCGATGAGCAGTTCTTC
.,TRBJ1-1,.,TRBV5-5,CASSPYRGQNTEAFF,TGTGCCAGCAGCCCATATAGGGGACAGAACACTGAAGCTTTCTTT
.,TRBJ2-7,.,TRBV10-2,CATEQTEQYF,TGCGCCACCGAACAGACCGAGCAGTACTTC
.,TRBJ2-4,TRBD1,TRBV6-6,CASTGTGAIAKNIQYF,TGTGCCAGCACCGGGACAGGGGCGATAGCCAAAAACATTCAGTACTTC
.,TRBJ1-1,.,TRBV18,CASSNRGTEAFF,TGTGCCAGCTCAAACCGGGGGACTGAAGCTTTCTTT
.,TRBJ2-2,.,TRBV15,CATSSGSEWTGELFF,TGTGCCACCAGCAGTGGGAGTGAATGGACCGGGGAGCTGTTTTTT
.,TRBJ1-4,TRBD1,TRBV28,CASSGQGDEKLFF,TGTGCCAGCAGTGGACAGGGGGACGAAAAACTGTTTTTT
.,TRBJ2-5,.,TRBV6-5,CASSYSRQGTEETQYF,TGTGCCAGCAGTTACTCGAGGCAGGGGACGGAAGAGACCCAGTACTTC
.,TRBJ1-2,.,TRBV7-9,CASSQLPNYGYTF,TGTGCCAGCAGCCAACTTCCGAACTATGGCTACACCTTC
.,TRBJ1-4,.,TRBV19,CASSLVENEKLFF,TGTGCCAGTAGTTTAGTGGAGAATGAAAAACTGTTTTTT
once,TRBJ2-7,.,TRBV6-2/TRBV6-3,CASSRTVIYEQYF,TGTGCCAGCAGTCGGACAGTGATCTACGAGCAGTACTTC
few,TRBJ1-2,TRBD1,TRBV5-5,CASSFTGVYGYTF,TGTGCCAGCAGCTTTACAGGGGTCTATGGCTACACCTTC
.,TRBJ2-2,.,TRBV24-1,CATSVDTYTGELFF,TGTGCCACCAGTGTGGACACCTACACCGGGGAGCTGTTTTTT
.,TRBJ1-3,.,TRBV7-2,CASSSGQGNTIYF,TGTGCCAGCAGCTCCGGACAGGGAAACACCATATATTTT